This T cell receptor beta chain is from a study of blood T cells in healthy people across ages. Study observations and caveats: Older age went with lower TCR beta diversity per million T cells, in a roughly linear way.

CDR3 length: 13 residues. V gave up 5 bases and J gave up 2 bases, with 11 bases separating them. Germline CDR1 is SGHKS and CDR2 is YYEKEE (reference sequence). On this clonotype: What it recognizes is unknown. One base away lies a much larger clone, so this may be a sequencing read error.

In terms of origin and age, donors were healthy Caucasian individuals from Russia aged roughly 6 to 100. Each individual donor underwent a draw of approximately 9.6 milliliters of peripheral blood. A J-beta primer mix and a sample-barcoded 5' primer were used in a second PCR of roughly 6 to 12 cycles. One entry per CDR3 protein results from TCRdb running MiXCR on the 5' RACE reads. The sample records some 790,000 distinct CDR3 sequences, more than 25% being singletons. The V call is TRBV5-5, the J call TRBJ2-7; the D gene is possibly TRBD1 (5 bases). This receptor was identified in a woman of 80 years or more in good health. Sequencing used blood. CDR3 sequence (DNA): TGTGCCAGCAGAGGCAGGGAACCCTACGAGCAGTACTTC. It codes for CASRGREPYEQYF. The full variable domain, rest sourced from reference TRBV5-5 and TRBJ2-7, is DAGVTQSPTHLIKTRGQQVTLRCSPISGHKSVSWYQQVLGQGPQFIFQYYEKEERGRGNFPDRFSARQFPNYSSELNVNALLLGDSALYLCASRGREPYEQYFGPGTRLTVT.